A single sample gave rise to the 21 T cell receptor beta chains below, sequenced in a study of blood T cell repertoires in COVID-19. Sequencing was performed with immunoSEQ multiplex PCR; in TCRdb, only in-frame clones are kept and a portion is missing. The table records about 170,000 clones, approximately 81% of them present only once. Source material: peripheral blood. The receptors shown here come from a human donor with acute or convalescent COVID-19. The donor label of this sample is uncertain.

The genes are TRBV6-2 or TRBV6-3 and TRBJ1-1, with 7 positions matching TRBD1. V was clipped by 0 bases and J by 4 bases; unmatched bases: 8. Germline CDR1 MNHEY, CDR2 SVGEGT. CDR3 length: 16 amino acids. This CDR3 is CASSYSFDRAGTEAFF. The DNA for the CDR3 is TGTGCCAGCAGTTACTCCTTCGACAGGGCGGGCACTGAAGCTTTCTTT.

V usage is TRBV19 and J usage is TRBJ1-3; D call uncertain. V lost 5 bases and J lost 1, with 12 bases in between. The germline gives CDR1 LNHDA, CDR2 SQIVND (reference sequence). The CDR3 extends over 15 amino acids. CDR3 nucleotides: TGTGCCAGTAGTGGGAGCAGGAGTTCTGGAAACACCATATATTTT. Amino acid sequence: CASSGSRSSGNTIYF.

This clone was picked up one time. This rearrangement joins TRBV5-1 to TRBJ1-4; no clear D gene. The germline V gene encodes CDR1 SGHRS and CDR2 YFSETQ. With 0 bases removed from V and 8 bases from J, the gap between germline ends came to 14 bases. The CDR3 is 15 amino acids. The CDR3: CASSLAVGGGEKLFF. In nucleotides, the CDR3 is TGCGCCAGCAGCTTGGCCGTTGGTGGCGGGGAAAAACTGTTTTTT.

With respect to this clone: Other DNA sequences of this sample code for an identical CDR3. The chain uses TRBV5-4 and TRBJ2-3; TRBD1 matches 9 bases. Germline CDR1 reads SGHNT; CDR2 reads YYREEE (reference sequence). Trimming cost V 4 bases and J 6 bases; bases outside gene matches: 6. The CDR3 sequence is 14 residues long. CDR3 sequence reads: CASSPQGARDTQYF. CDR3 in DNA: TGTGCCAGCAGCCCACAGGGGGCGAGGGATACGCAGTATTTT.

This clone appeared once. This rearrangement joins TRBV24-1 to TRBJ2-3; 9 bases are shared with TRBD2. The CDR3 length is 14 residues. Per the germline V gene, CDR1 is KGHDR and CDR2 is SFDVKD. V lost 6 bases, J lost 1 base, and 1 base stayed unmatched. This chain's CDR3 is CATSQRGGTDTQYF. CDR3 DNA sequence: TGTGCCACCAGTCAGCGGGGGGGCACAGATACGCAGTATTTT.

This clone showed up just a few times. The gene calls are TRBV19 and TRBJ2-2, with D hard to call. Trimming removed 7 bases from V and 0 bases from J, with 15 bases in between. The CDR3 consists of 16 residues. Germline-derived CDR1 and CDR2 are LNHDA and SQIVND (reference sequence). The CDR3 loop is CASTHPRVANTGELFF. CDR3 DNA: TGTGCCAGTACCCATCCCCGGGTCGCGAACACCGGGGAGCTGTTTTTT.

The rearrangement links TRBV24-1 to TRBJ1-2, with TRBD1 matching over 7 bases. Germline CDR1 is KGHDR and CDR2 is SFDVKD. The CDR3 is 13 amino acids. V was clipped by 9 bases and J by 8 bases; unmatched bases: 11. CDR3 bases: TGTGCCACCGGTAAACCAGGGGGTCCCGGCTACACCTTC. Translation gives CATGKPGGPGYTF.

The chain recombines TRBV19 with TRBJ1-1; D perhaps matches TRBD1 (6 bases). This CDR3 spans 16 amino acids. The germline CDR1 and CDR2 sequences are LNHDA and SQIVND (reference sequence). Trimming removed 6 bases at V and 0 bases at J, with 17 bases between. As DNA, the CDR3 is TGTGCCAGTAGACAGCAGGGGCGATGGGTGAACACTGAAGCTTTCTTT. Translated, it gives CASRQQGRWVNTEAFF.

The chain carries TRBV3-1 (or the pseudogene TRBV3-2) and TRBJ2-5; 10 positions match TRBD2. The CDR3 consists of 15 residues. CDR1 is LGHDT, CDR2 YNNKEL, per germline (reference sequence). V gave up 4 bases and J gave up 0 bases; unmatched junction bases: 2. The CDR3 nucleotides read TGTGCCAGCAGCCCGACTAGCGGGTACCAAGAGACCCAGTACTTC. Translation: CASSPTSGYQETQYF.

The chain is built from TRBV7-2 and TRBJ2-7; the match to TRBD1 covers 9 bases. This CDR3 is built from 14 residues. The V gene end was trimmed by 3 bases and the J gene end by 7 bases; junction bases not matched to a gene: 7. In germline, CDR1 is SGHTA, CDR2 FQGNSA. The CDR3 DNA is TGTGCCAGCAGCTTCGGGACAGGGAACTTGGAGCAGTACTTC. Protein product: CASSFGTGNLEQYF.

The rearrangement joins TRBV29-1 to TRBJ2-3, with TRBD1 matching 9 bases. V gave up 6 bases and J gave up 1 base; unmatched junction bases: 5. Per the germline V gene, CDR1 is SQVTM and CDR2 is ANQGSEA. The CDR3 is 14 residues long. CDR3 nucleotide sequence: TGCAGCGTGGCACAGGGGGCGGGCACAGATACGCAGTATTTT. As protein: CSVAQGAGTDTQYF.

The CDR3 nucleotides read TGTGCTAGTGGTTTGGAGGGGGCGAGGAATGGCTACACCTTC. Amino acids: CASGLEGARNGYTF. This chain joins TRBV12-5 and TRBJ1-2, with TRBD1 identical over 7 bases. The junction had 5 bases not matched to a gene; V was cut back by 1 base and J by 6 bases. The CDR3 runs to 14 residues. Germline V gene data show CDR1 as LGHNT and CDR2 as FRNRAP. Filled out from reference TRBV12-5 and TRBJ1-2, the complete variable domain reads DARVTQTPRHKVTEMGQEVTMRCQPILGHNTVFWYRQTMMQGLELLAYFRNRAPLDDSGMPKDRFSAEMPDATLATLKIQPSEPRDSAVYFCASGLEGARNGYTFGSGTRLTVV.

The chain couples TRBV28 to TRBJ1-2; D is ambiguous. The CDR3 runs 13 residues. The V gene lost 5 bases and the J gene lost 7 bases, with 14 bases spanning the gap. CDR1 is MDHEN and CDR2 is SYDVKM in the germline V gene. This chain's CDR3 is CASSPSKLRGYTF. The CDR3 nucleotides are TGTGCCAGCAGTCCTAGTAAGTTACGTGGCTACACCTTC.

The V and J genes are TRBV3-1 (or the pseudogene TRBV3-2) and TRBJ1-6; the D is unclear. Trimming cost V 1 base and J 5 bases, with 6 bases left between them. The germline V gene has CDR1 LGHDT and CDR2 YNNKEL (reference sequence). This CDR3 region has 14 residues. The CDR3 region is CASSQVQNNSPLHF. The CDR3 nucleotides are TGTGCCAGCAGCCAAGTACAGAATAATTCACCCCTCCACTTT.

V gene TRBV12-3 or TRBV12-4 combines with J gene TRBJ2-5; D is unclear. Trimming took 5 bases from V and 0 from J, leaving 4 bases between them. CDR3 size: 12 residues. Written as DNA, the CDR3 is TGTGCCAGCAGTGAGGACCAAGAGACCCAGTACTTC. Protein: CASSEDQETQYF.

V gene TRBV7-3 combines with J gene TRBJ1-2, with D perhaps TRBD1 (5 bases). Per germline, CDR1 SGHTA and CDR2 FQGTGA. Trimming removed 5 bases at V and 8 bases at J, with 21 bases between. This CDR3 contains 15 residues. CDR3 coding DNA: TGTGCCAGCAGCCCCGGCGTAGGCAGGGCGAACGGCTACACCTTC. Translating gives CASSPGVGRANGYTF.

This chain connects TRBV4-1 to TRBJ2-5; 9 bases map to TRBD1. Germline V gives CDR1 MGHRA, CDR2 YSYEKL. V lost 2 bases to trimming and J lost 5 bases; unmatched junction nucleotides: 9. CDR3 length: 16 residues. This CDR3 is CASSQWGQGGLETQYF. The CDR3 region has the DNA TGCGCCAGCAGCCAATGGGGACAGGGAGGATTGGAGACCCAGTACTTC.

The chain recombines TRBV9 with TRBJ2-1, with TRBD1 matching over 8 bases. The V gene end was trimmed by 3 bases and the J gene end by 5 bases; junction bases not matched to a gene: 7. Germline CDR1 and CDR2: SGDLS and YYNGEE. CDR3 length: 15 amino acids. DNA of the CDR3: TGTGCCAGCAGCGCCGGGGACAGGCTAAACAATGAGCAGTTCTTC. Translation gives CASSAGDRLNNEQFF.

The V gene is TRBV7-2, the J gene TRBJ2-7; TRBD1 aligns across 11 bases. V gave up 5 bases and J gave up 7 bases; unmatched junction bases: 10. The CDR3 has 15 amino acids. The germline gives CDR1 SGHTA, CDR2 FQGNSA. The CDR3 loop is CASSPQTGQGGEQYF. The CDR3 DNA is TGTGCCAGCAGCCCCCAAACGGGACAGGGGGGGGAGCAGTACTTC.

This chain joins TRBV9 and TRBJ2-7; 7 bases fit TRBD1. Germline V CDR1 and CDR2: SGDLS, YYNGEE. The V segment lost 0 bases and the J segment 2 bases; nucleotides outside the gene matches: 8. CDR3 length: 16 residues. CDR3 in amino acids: CASSVGLRDRTYEQYF. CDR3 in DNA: TGTGCCAGCAGCGTAGGTCTCCGGGACAGAACCTACGAGCAGTACTTC.

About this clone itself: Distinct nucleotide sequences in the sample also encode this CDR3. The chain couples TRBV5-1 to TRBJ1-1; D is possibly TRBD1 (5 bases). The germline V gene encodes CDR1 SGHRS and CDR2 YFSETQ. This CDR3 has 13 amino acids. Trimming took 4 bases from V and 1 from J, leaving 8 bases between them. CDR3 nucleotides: TGCGCCAGCAGCCGCCAGGGGAACACTGAAGCTTTCTTT. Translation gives CASSRQGNTEAFF.